Following are 17 T cell receptor beta chains from one sample sequenced in a study of blood T cell repertoires in COVID-19. TCRdb's table, derived via immunoSEQ multiplex PCR, lists solely in-frame clones and lacks some. The repertoire holds some 150,000 clones, with approximately 80% as singletons. Sequenced input: peripheral blood. These receptors came from a human donor with acute or convalescent COVID-19. The donor label of this sample is uncertain.

J is TRBJ1-6 and V is TRBV3-1 (or the pseudogene TRBV3-2); the D gene is possibly TRBD1 (5 bases). Germline assignment: CDR1 LGHDT and CDR2 YNNKEL (reference sequence). CDR3 length: 15 amino acids. The V end was cut by 4 bases, the J end by 8 bases, with 15 bases between. CDR3 sequence (DNA): TGTGCCAGCAGCCCTTTGTCGCTCAGGGATTCACCCCTCCACTTT. It yields the protein CASSPLSLRDSPLHF.

The chain is built from TRBV20-1 and TRBJ2-7; TRBD1 is a possible D gene (6 bases). The CDR3 has 11 residues. The germline CDR1 and CDR2 sequences are DFQATT and SNEGSKA (reference sequence). The DNA for the CDR3 is TGCAGCCTGGTTGGGGGCGCCGAGCAGTACTTC. This translates into CSLVGGAEQYF.

V usage is TRBV5-4 and J usage is TRBJ2-7; TRBD2 aligns across 8 bases. Germline CDR1 and CDR2: SGHNT and YYREEE (reference sequence). This CDR3 has 14 amino acids. V shed 1 base and J 4 bases; nucleotides not matched to a gene: 4. This chain's CDR3 is CASSLKASGYEQYF. DNA for the CDR3: TGTGCCAGCAGCTTGAAGGCTAGCGGGTACGAGCAGTACTTC.

This clone appeared once. The chain recombines TRBV6-5 with TRBJ1-2; D may be TRBD1 (5 bases). This CDR3 contains 12 residues. V was clipped by 6 bases and J by 5 bases, with 10 bases between them. Germline V gene data show CDR1 as MNHEY and CDR2 as SVGAGI. The CDR3 loop is CASSWTQYGYTF. CDR3 DNA: TGTGCCAGCAGCTGGACACAGTATGGCTACACCTTC.

V is TRBV5-6 and J is TRBJ1-2, with 7 bases identical to TRBD1. Germline CDR1 and CDR2: SGHDT and YYEEEE. Trimming took 5 bases from V and 5 from J; bases not matched to a gene: 9. The CDR3 covers 14 residues. The CDR3 bases are TGTGCCAGCAGGCCGGACAGGACTTCATATGGCTACACCTTC. Translated: CASRPDRTSYGYTF. The full variable domain, in which reference TRBV5-6 and TRBJ1-2 provide the parts outside the CDR3, is DAGVTQSPTHLIKTRGQQVTLRCSPKSGHDTVSWYQQALGQGPQFIFQYYEEEERQRGNFPDRFSGHQFPNYSSELNVNALLLGDSALYLCASRPDRTSYGYTFGSGTRLTVV.

In regard to this clone: Other nucleotide sequences in the sample specify the same CDR3. This chain connects TRBV20-1 to TRBJ2-7, with a weak D call TRBD1 (5 bases). The CDR3 is 11 amino acids. V shed 6 bases and J shed 5 bases, with 11 bases lying between them. The germline V gene encodes CDR1 DFQATT and CDR2 SNEGSKA (reference sequence). The CDR3 coding sequence is TGCAGTGCCTCCTCAGGGCACGAGCAGTACGTC. Translating it yields CSASSGHEQYV.

This clone was picked up a small number of times. This chain links TRBV29-1 with TRBJ1-2; D not resolved. The germline V gene has CDR1 SQVTM and CDR2 ANQGSEA. The V gene lost 6 bases and the J gene lost 4 bases, with 12 bases spanning the gap. CDR3 size: 12 residues. CDR3 region: CSVAPGSYGYTF. The CDR3 region has the DNA TGCAGCGTCGCCCCTGGGAGCTATGGCTACACCTTC.

This chain uses TRBV21-1 with TRBJ2-1; the table's D call of TRBD2 was not tested on the DNA. TRBV21-1 has pseudogene status. The CDR3 contains 16 residues. This CDR3 reads CASSKPLAGGYNEQFF. CDR3 bases: TGTGCCAGCAGCAAACCCCTAGCGGGGGGGTACAATGAGCAGTTCTTC.

V gene TRBV19 combines with J gene TRBJ2-5; D is possibly TRBD1 (6 bases). CDR3 length: 15 amino acids. From germline, CDR1 is LNHDA and CDR2 SQIVND (reference sequence). The V end was cut by 6 bases, the J end by 5 bases, with 19 bases between. The CDR3 DNA reads TGTGCCAGTAGCAGAGGTGGACCAGGGGAGGAGACCCAGTACTTC. Its translation: CASSRGGPGEETQYF.

This clone has only a few counts. The chain is built from TRBV28 and TRBJ1-5, with 8 bases matching TRBD1. V dropped 6 bases and J dropped 6; count of bases not matched to a gene: 1. The CDR3 covers 12 residues. Germline V gene lookup returns CDR1 MDHEN and CDR2 SYDVKM. The CDR3 spells CASRQGAQPQHF. CDR3 nucleotides: TGTGCCAGCAGGCAGGGGGCTCAGCCCCAGCATTTT.

The chain links TRBV4-1 to TRBJ2-2; D perhaps matches TRBD1 (5 bases). Germline assignment: CDR1 MGHRA and CDR2 YSYEKL. Trimming shortened V by 3 bases and J by 2 bases, and 13 bases separated the two germline ends. This CDR3 has 16 amino acids. CDR3 protein: CASSHGQGANTGELFF. DNA of the CDR3: TGCGCCAGCAGCCACGGTCAGGGCGCTAACACCGGGGAGCTGTTTTTT.

The chain carries TRBV18 and TRBJ1-1; 9 bases map to TRBD1. Germline values: CDR1 KGHSH, CDR2 LQKENI. The CDR3 spans 18 residues. The trim removed 2 bases at V and 5 bases at J, leaving 15 bases unmatched. CDR3 loop: CASSPSPNSGTGYTEAFF. In nucleotides, the CDR3 is TGTGCCAGCTCACCATCACCCAACTCCGGGACAGGGTATACTGAAGCTTTCTTT.

The chain employs TRBV2 and TRBJ2-1; perhaps TRBD2 as D (6 bases). Trimming took 7 bases from V and 9 from J, leaving 13 bases between them. Germline V CDR1 and CDR2: SNHLY, FYNNEI. The CDR3 extends over 12 amino acids. The CDR3 protein is CASIRRRGEQFF. CDR3 nucleotides: TGTGCCAGCATCCGAAGGAGGGGTGAGCAGTTCTTC.

The rearrangement links TRBV10-2 to TRBJ1-1; 8 nucleotides agree with TRBD1. CDR1 and CDR2 (germline): WSHSY, SAAADI. Germline trimming cut 10 bases from V and 5 bases from J; bases unmatched to any gene: 9. This CDR3 has 13 amino acids. Written as DNA, the CDR3 is TGCGCCACCGTCACAGGGGGACTAACTGAAGCTTTCTTT. Amino acid sequence: CATVTGGLTEAFF.

Of note for this clone: Mismatch with germline at one junction end may stem from a read error. This chain connects TRBV14 to TRBJ2-5; 9 nucleotides match TRBD1. CDR1 and CDR2 (germline): SGHDN, FVKESK. This CDR3 has 16 residues. The CDR3 protein is CASSYSGGTGQATQYF. In DNA form, the CDR3 reads TGTGCCAGCAGCTACTCCGGAGGGACAGGGCAAGCGACCCAGTACTTC.

V gene TRBV5-1 combines with J gene TRBJ2-5, with D possibly matching TRBD1 (5 bases). V shed 5 bases and J shed 5 bases, with 19 bases lying between them. The CDR3 has 15 amino acids. The germline gives CDR1 SGHRS, CDR2 YFSETQ. The CDR3 protein is CASRAGYWPGETQYF. The CDR3 coding sequence is TGCGCCAGCAGGGCAGGGTATTGGCCAGGGGAGACCCAGTACTTC. Using reference TRBV5-1 and TRBJ2-5 for the parts outside the CDR3, the full variable domain is KAGVTQTPRYLIKTRGQQVTLSCSPISGHRSVSWYQQTPGQGLQFLFEYFSETQRNKGNFPGRFSGRQFSNSRSEMNVSTLELGDSALYLCASRAGYWPGETQYFGPGTRLLVL.

The chain couples TRBV27 to TRBJ1-6; tentative D call: TRBD1 (6 bases). The V end was cut by 8 bases, the J end by 8 bases, with 19 bases between. The CDR3 is made up of 15 amino acids. Germline CDR1 and CDR2: MNHEY and SMNVEV (reference sequence). This CDR3 reads CASRFRGNLDSPLHF. The CDR3, as DNA: TGTGCCAGCCGATTCAGGGGTAACTTAGATTCACCCCTCCACTTT.